This TCR beta chain comes out of a study of blood T cell repertoires in COVID-19. The wider study: The study drew acute and convalescent COVID-19 samples from the United States, Italy and Spain. The cDNA or gDNA used as material had been derived from T cells, B-cell-depleted T cells, or PBMCs.

Authors' methods: Nucleated cell number was recorded as an estimate derived from reference gene primer amplification. Assay used: immunoSEQ multiplex PCR; TCRdb lists only in-frame clones, some missing. D and trimming were read from the DNA, whereas the V and J calls and clone size are those reported in that table. The sample lists around 60,000 clones, around 77% occurring once. The clonotype was recovered from a man at least 80 years old with active or convalescent COVID-19. The specimen sequenced was peripheral blood.

The CDR3 DNA follows: TGTGCCAGCAGCACTCCGGGACAGGGAGAGACCCAGTACTTC. Protein product: CASSTPGQGETQYF. This chain connects TRBV7-6 to TRBJ2-5, with 9 bases matching TRBD1. CDR1 and CDR2 from the germline V gene are SGHVS and FNYEAQ. Trimming at V came to 5 bases and at J to 4 bases, leaving 5 bases not matched to a gene. The CDR3 is 14 amino acids.